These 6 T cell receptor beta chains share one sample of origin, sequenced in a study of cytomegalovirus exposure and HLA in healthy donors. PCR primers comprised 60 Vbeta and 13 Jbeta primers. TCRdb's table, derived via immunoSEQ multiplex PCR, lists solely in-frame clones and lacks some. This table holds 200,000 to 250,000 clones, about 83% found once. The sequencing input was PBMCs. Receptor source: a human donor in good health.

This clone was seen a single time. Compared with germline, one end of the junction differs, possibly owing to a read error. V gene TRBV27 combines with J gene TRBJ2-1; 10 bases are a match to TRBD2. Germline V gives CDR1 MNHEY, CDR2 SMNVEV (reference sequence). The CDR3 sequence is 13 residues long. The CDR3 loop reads CASRAAGGPWVLF. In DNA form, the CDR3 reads TGTGCCAGCAGAGCAGCGGGAGGGCCTTGGGTACTCTTC.

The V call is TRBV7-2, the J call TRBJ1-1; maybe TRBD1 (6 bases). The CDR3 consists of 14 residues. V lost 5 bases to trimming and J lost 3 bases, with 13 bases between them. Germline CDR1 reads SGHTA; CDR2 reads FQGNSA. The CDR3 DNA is TGTGCCAGCAGCCTCACAGGGCAGTACACTGAAGCTTTCTTT. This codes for CASSLTGQYTEAFF.

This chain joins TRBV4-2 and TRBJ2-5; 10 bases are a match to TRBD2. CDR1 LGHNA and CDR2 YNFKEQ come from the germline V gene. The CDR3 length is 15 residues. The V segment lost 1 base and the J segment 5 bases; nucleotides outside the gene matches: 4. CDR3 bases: TGTGCCAGCAGCCAAGGTAGCGGGAGGCAGGAGACCCAGTACTTC. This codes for CASSQGSGRQETQYF.

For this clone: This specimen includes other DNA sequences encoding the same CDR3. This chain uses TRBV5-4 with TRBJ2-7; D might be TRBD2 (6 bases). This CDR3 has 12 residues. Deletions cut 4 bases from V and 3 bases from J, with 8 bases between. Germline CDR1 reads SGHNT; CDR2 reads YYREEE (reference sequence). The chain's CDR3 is CASSLGGYEQYF. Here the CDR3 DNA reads TGTGCCAGCAGCCTCGGGGGCTACGAGCAGTACTTC.

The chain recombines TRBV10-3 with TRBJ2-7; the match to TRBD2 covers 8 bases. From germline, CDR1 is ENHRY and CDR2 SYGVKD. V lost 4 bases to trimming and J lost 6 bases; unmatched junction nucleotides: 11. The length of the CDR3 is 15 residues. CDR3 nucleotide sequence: TGTGCCATCAGTGGCTCCGGGACTAGGCTTTTCGAGCAGTACTTC. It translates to CAISGSGTRLFEQYF.

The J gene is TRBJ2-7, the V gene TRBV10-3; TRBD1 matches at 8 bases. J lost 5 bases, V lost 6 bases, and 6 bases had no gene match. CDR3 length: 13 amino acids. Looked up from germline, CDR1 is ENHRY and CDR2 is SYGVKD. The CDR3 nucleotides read TGTGCCATCAGGACAGGGGTCGTCCACGAGCAGTACTTC. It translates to CAIRTGVVHEQYF.